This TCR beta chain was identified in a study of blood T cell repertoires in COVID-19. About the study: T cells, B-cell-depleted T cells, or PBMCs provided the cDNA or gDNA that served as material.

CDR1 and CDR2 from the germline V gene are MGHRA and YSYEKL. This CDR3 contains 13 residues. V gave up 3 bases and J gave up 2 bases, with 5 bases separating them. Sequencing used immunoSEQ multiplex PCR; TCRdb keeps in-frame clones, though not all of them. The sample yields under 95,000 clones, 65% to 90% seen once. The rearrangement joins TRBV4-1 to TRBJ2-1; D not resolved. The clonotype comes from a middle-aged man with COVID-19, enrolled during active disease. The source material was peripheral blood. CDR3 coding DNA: TGCGCCAGCAGCCACGCTACCTACAATGAGCAGTTCTTC. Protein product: CASSHATYNEQFF.